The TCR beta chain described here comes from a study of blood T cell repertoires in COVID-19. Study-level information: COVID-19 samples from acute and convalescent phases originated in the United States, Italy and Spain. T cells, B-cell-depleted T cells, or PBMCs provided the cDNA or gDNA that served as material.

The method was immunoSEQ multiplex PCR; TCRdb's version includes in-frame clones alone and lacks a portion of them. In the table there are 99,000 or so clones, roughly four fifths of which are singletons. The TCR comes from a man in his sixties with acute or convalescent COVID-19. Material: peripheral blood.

The CDR3 region is CASSLDGQGGDTQYF. CDR3 nucleotide sequence: TGTGCCAGCAGCTTAGATGGTCAGGGGGGAGATACGCAGTATTTT. This rearrangement joins TRBV11-2 to TRBJ2-3; tentatively, D is TRBD1 (7 bases). CDR3 length: 15 amino acids. Germline CDR1 SGHAT, CDR2 FQNNGV. V dropped 0 bases and J dropped 5 bases, with 12 bases sitting between them.